Detailed here is one T cell receptor (beta chain). Its specificity is unknown. The sorting of each CD8+ T cell subset was done in triplicate, at a few hundred thousand cells each. CDR1 and CDR2 (germline): SGHVS, FNYEAQ. The CDR3 covers 12 residues. The study made its TRB cDNA libraries by 5' RACE, adding UMI labels. One entry per CDR3 protein, without DNA, is what TCRdb gives after re-calling the 5' RACE reads. The data include about 130,000 distinct CDR3 sequences; the top ten clones carry 0.41%. The data were obtained in a study of CXCR3-negative and CXCR3-positive naive CD8 T cells. Study-wide points: CXCR3 levels fell partly with cryopreservation; most assays relied on fresh PBMCs. CXCR3-positive naive cells carried more hydrophobic TRB CDR3s than CXCR3-negative ones. With respect to TRBV-TRBJ usage, naive CXCR3-negative and CXCR3-positive cells were similar; memory differed. Comparably high diversity marked both naive subsets, whereas memory CD8+ cells had much lower diversity.

The sequencing sample was made of naive CXCR3+ CD8+ T cells from blood. Regarding subset: CD45RO-CCR7+CD27+CD95- naive CD8+ T cells expressing CXCR3 (TNR3+). The sequence was obtained from a human donor in good health. Some clones in this sample may be carry-over from other donors' samples. The V and J genes are TRBV7-6 and TRBJ2-7; TCRdb's D call, TRBD1, is unchecked because there is no DNA. This CDR3 reads CASSSPGGEQYF.